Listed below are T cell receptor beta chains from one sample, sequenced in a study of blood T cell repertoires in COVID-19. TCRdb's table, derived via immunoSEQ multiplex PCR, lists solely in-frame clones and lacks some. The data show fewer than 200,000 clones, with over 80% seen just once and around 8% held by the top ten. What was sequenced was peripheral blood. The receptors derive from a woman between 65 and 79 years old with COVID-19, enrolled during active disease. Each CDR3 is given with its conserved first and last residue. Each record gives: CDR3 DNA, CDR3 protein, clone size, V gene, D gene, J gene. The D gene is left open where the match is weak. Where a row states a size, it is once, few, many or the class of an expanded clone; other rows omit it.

CDR3 DNA: TGTGCCAGCCAGTACAATGAGCAGTTCTTC
CDR3 protein: CASQYNEQFF
clone size: once
V gene: TRBV28
D gene: NA
J gene: TRBJ2-1

CDR3 DNA: TGCACCAGCAGCCAGGTTACAGACACGGGGTATCAGCCCCAGCATTTT
CDR3 protein: CTSSQVTDTGYQPQHF
clone size: NA
V gene: TRBV1
D gene: NA
J gene: TRBJ1-5

CDR3 DNA: TGTGCCAGCACCATCCCCTCCGGGACTAACTACGAGCAGTACTTC
CDR3 protein: CASTIPSGTNYEQYF
clone size: NA
V gene: TRBV7-9
D gene: TRBD2
J gene: TRBJ2-7

CDR3 DNA: TGTGCCAGCAGCTTAGGGGAGGGCTACACTGAAGCTTTCTTT
CDR3 protein: CASSLGEGYTEAFF
clone size: NA
V gene: TRBV11-2
D gene: NA
J gene: TRBJ1-1

CDR3 DNA: TGCGCCAGCAGCCAAGAATTTACTAGCGGAGACTACAATGAGCAGTTCTTC
CDR3 protein: CASSQEFTSGDYNEQFF
clone size: NA
V gene: TRBV4-3
D gene: TRBD2
J gene: TRBJ2-1

CDR3 DNA: TGTGCCAGCAAGACAGGGGGCGGACGTCAGGAGACCCAGTACTTC
CDR3 protein: CASKTGGGRQETQYF
clone size: NA
V gene: TRBV28
D gene: TRBD1
J gene: TRBJ2-5

CDR3 DNA: TGTGCCAGCAGTTCCGCATTGGGACTTCGAGACTCTAGCACAGATACGCAGTATTTT
CDR3 protein: CASSSALGLRDSSTDTQYF
clone size: NA
V gene: TRBV28
D gene: NA
J gene: TRBJ2-3

CDR3 DNA: TGTGCCTGGAGCCCCTCTAGGAGGAGAAATCAGCCCCAGCATTTT
CDR3 protein: CAWSPSRRRNQPQHF
clone size: NA
V gene: TRBV30
D gene: NA
J gene: TRBJ1-5

CDR3 DNA: TGTGCCAGCAGCCCGACATGGGGGAGGGTGGTCACTGAAGCTTTCTTT
CDR3 protein: CASSPTWGRVVTEAFF
clone size: NA
V gene: TRBV14
D gene: NA
J gene: TRBJ1-1

CDR3 DNA: TGCGCCAGCAGGATGACTAGCTCCTACAATGAGCAGTTCTTC
CDR3 protein: CASRMTSSYNEQFF
clone size: NA
V gene: TRBV5-1
D gene: NA
J gene: TRBJ2-1

CDR3 DNA: TGTGCCAGCAGCCAAAGCCTCCAACGGGGCGAGCAGTACTTC
CDR3 protein: CASSQSLQRGEQYF
clone size: NA
V gene: TRBV3-1/TRBV3-2
D gene: NA
J gene: TRBJ2-7

CDR3 DNA: TGTGCCAGCAGCTTGGAATCTAGCGGGAGTGGTGAGCAGTTCTTC
CDR3 protein: CASSLESSGSGEQFF
clone size: once
V gene: TRBV5-4
D gene: TRBD2
J gene: TRBJ2-1

CDR3 DNA: TGTGCCAGCAGTTACTCAAGAGGGGAGCAGTACTTC
CDR3 protein: CASSYSRGEQYF
clone size: NA
V gene: TRBV6-5
D gene: NA
J gene: TRBJ2-7

CDR3 DNA: TGTGCCAGCAGTGAGGACAGGGTGAGATATGGCTACACTTTC
CDR3 protein: CASSEDRVRYGYTF
clone size: NA
V gene: TRBV2
D gene: TRBD1
J gene: TRBJ1-2

CDR3 DNA: TGTGCCAGCAGCCTTGGGACAGCGTTCCTATCTAACTATGGCTACACCTTC
CDR3 protein: CASSLGTAFLSNYGYTF
clone size: NA
V gene: TRBV28
D gene: TRBD1
J gene: TRBJ1-2

CDR3 DNA: TGTGCCAGCAGACCAGCGGGACTCAATGAGCAGTTCTTC
CDR3 protein: CASRPAGLNEQFF
clone size: many
V gene: TRBV6-5
D gene: TRBD2
J gene: TRBJ2-1

CDR3 DNA: TGTGCCAGCAGCAAAGTTACAGGGGGCAGCTATGGCTACACCTTC
CDR3 protein: CASSKVTGGSYGYTF
clone size: NA
V gene: TRBV21-1
D gene: NA
J gene: TRBJ1-2

CDR3 DNA: TGTGCCAGCAGCGTAGAACAGGGCCGGGACGAGCAGTACTTC
CDR3 protein: CASSVEQGRDEQYF
clone size: once
V gene: TRBV9
D gene: NA
J gene: TRBJ2-7

CDR3 DNA: TGTGCCAGCAGCTTCCGTTCTAGCGGGAGGACGGATACGCAGTATTTT
CDR3 protein: CASSFRSSGRTDTQYF
clone size: few
V gene: TRBV14
D gene: TRBD2
J gene: TRBJ2-3

CDR3 DNA: TGTGCCAGCAAAAGGGCAGCGGAGTCACCCCTCCACTTT
CDR3 protein: CASKRAAESPLHF
clone size: NA
V gene: TRBV12-3/TRBV12-4
D gene: NA
J gene: TRBJ1-6

CDR3 DNA: TGTGCCAGCAGTTTCAGTATATGGAACACTGAAGCTTTCTTT
CDR3 protein: CASSFSIWNTEAFF
clone size: NA
V gene: TRBV28
D gene: NA
J gene: TRBJ1-1

CDR3 DNA: TGTGCCAGTACTACCGGGGGGGACTACGAGCAGTACTTC
CDR3 protein: CASTTGGDYEQYF
clone size: NA
V gene: TRBV25-1
D gene: TRBD2
J gene: TRBJ2-7

CDR3 DNA: TGTGCCAGCAGTTTGGGGGCAAACTATGGCTACACCTTC
CDR3 protein: CASSLGANYGYTF
clone size: NA
V gene: TRBV28
D gene: NA
J gene: TRBJ1-2

CDR3 DNA: TGTGCCAGCAGCCGACTAGCGGGATACAATGAGCAGTTCTTC
CDR3 protein: CASSRLAGYNEQFF
clone size: NA
V gene: TRBV3-1/TRBV3-2
D gene: TRBD2
J gene: TRBJ2-1

CDR3 DNA: TGTGCCACCAGCAGAGGGAGCGGGAGGGCCGGGGAGACCCAGTACTTC
CDR3 protein: CATSRGSGRAGETQYF
clone size: NA
V gene: TRBV15
D gene: TRBD2
J gene: TRBJ2-5

CDR3 DNA: TGTGCCGCAGGAGGGACAGGCAAGAACTATGGCTACACCTTC
CDR3 protein: CAAGGTGKNYGYTF
clone size: NA
V gene: TRBV28
D gene: TRBD1
J gene: TRBJ1-2

CDR3 DNA: TGCGCCAGCAGCCTACAGGGGGCAATTGAAAAACTGTTTTTT
CDR3 protein: CASSLQGAIEKLFF
clone size: NA
V gene: TRBV4-1
D gene: TRBD1
J gene: TRBJ1-4

CDR3 DNA: TGTGCCAGCAGTTACAGGCGGGACCAAGGGACTGAAGCTTTCTTT
CDR3 protein: CASSYRRDQGTEAFF
clone size: NA
V gene: TRBV6-2/TRBV6-3
D gene: NA
J gene: TRBJ1-1

CDR3 DNA: TGTGCCAGCAGCTTACTAGCGGGGGCAGATACGCAGTATTTT
CDR3 protein: CASSLLAGADTQYF
clone size: medium-sized
V gene: TRBV7-3
D gene: TRBD2
J gene: TRBJ2-3

CDR3 DNA: TGTGCCAGCAGTGCCGGACAGGCAGGTAGCACCATATATTTT
CDR3 protein: CASSAGQAGSTIYF
clone size: NA
V gene: TRBV2
D gene: TRBD1
J gene: TRBJ1-3

CDR3 DNA: TGTGCAAGTCGCCGACTCGGAGACAGGACTTTCTCTGGAAACACCATATATTTT
CDR3 protein: CASRRLGDRTFSGNTIYF
clone size: NA
V gene: TRBV12-2
D gene: NA
J gene: TRBJ1-3

CDR3 DNA: TGTGCCAGCTCCATAACCCCCCCTGAACAGGGGGGGACCCAGTACTTC
CDR3 protein: CASSITPPEQGGTQYF
clone size: NA
V gene: TRBV2
D gene: TRBD1
J gene: TRBJ2-5

CDR3 DNA: TGTGCCAGCAGCTTAGAGGGCAGGGGCAATGAAAAACTGTTTTTT
CDR3 protein: CASSLEGRGNEKLFF
clone size: NA
V gene: TRBV7-2
D gene: NA
J gene: TRBJ1-4

CDR3 DNA: TGTGCCAGCAGCTTGGGAGGGGGGGACACTGAAGCTTTCTTT
CDR3 protein: CASSLGGGDTEAFF
clone size: NA
V gene: TRBV5-4
D gene: NA
J gene: TRBJ1-1

CDR3 DNA: TGTGCCTGGAAGCAGGGTGGATCTGGAAACACCATATATTTT
CDR3 protein: CAWKQGGSGNTIYF
clone size: NA
V gene: TRBV30
D gene: NA
J gene: TRBJ1-3

CDR3 DNA: TGTGCCTGTGCCCTGGGCCCTTACGAGCAGTACTTC
CDR3 protein: CACALGPYEQYF
clone size: many
V gene: TRBV30
D gene: NA
J gene: TRBJ2-7

CDR3 DNA: TGCGCCAGCAGCCAAGAAAAAATAACTAGCGGAGTGCATGAGCAGTTCTTC
CDR3 protein: CASSQEKITSGVHEQFF
clone size: NA
V gene: TRBV4-3
D gene: TRBD2
J gene: TRBJ2-1

CDR3 DNA: TGTGCCAGTAGTATTCCCGGCTACGAGCAGTACTTC
CDR3 protein: CASSIPGYEQYF
clone size: NA
V gene: TRBV19
D gene: NA
J gene: TRBJ2-7

CDR3 DNA: TGTGCCTGGAACCGGGACAGGGCTGGAAACACCATATATTTT
CDR3 protein: CAWNRDRAGNTIYF
clone size: NA
V gene: TRBV30
D gene: TRBD1
J gene: TRBJ1-3

CDR3 DNA: TGTGCCAGCAGCTCCTCCGGGACTAGTTTGCGAGAGCAGTACTTC
CDR3 protein: CASSSSGTSLREQYF
clone size: once
V gene: TRBV7-2
D gene: TRBD2
J gene: TRBJ2-7

CDR3 DNA: TGTGCCAGCAGCTTGGGACTAGACGATACGCAGTATTTT
CDR3 protein: CASSLGLDDTQYF
clone size: NA
V gene: TRBV5-6
D gene: NA
J gene: TRBJ2-3

CDR3 DNA: TGCGCCAGCAGCCAAGAGGTGGGAGGGGTGGTCAAAAACATTCAGTACTTC
CDR3 protein: CASSQEVGGVVKNIQYF
clone size: NA
V gene: TRBV4-3
D gene: TRBD2
J gene: TRBJ2-4

CDR3 DNA: TGTGCCAGCAGTTTATACGGCGGGGGAGCTAACTATGGCTACACCTTC
CDR3 protein: CASSLYGGGANYGYTF
clone size: NA
V gene: TRBV28
D gene: NA
J gene: TRBJ1-2

CDR3 DNA: TGTGCCAGCAGCCAAGAGAGGGCGCAGTACTTC
CDR3 protein: CASSQERAQYF
clone size: NA
V gene: TRBV14
D gene: NA
J gene: TRBJ2-7

CDR3 DNA: TGTGCCAGCAGCTATGCCCTAAGCACAGATACGCAGTATTTT
CDR3 protein: CASSYALSTDTQYF
clone size: NA
V gene: TRBV9
D gene: NA
J gene: TRBJ2-3

CDR3 DNA: TGTGCCAGCAGTGAAAACAGTCGACCTGGAAACACCATATATTTT
CDR3 protein: CASSENSRPGNTIYF
clone size: few
V gene: TRBV2
D gene: NA
J gene: TRBJ1-3

CDR3 DNA: TGTGCCACCAGCCCGACAGGTCCTAACTATGGCTACACCTTC
CDR3 protein: CATSPTGPNYGYTF
clone size: NA
V gene: TRBV15
D gene: NA
J gene: TRBJ1-2

CDR3 DNA: TGCAGCGTTGCCGACAGGAACGGATTGGATGGCTACACCTTC
CDR3 protein: CSVADRNGLDGYTF
clone size: NA
V gene: TRBV29-1
D gene: NA
J gene: TRBJ1-2

CDR3 DNA: TGTGCCAGCTCATCAAAGCGGAACACCGGGGAGCTGTTTTTT
CDR3 protein: CASSSKRNTGELFF
clone size: NA
V gene: TRBV18
D gene: NA
J gene: TRBJ2-2

CDR3 DNA: TGTGCCAGTAGCCCGGGACAGGGCAGAGAAAAACTGTTTTTT
CDR3 protein: CASSPGQGREKLFF
clone size: NA
V gene: TRBV19
D gene: TRBD1
J gene: TRBJ1-4

CDR3 DNA: TGTGCCACCAGTGACCCGGGACAGGGACAAGAGACCCAGTACTTC
CDR3 protein: CATSDPGQGQETQYF
clone size: NA
V gene: TRBV24-1
D gene: TRBD1
J gene: TRBJ2-5

CDR3 DNA: TGTGCCAGCAAGAGAGCACAGGCCTACAATGAGCAGTTCTTC
CDR3 protein: CASKRAQAYNEQFF
clone size: once
V gene: TRBV28
D gene: NA
J gene: TRBJ2-1

CDR3 DNA: TGTGCCAGCCACTCCCCCGGGGCCAACGTCCTGACTTTC
CDR3 protein: CASHSPGANVLTF
clone size: NA
V gene: TRBV28
D gene: NA
J gene: TRBJ2-6

CDR3 DNA: TGTGCCAGTAGCGGGAGGGCCCGTGGACCCTTCGAGCAGTACTTC
CDR3 protein: CASSGRARGPFEQYF
clone size: NA
V gene: TRBV2
D gene: TRBD2
J gene: TRBJ2-7

CDR3 DNA: TGTGCCTGGAGTGTGAAACAGTTCTATGGCTACACCTTC
CDR3 protein: CAWSVKQFYGYTF
clone size: NA
V gene: TRBV30
D gene: NA
J gene: TRBJ1-2

CDR3 DNA: TGTGCCAGCGGAGGGGAGCTTGTCGAGACCCAGTACTTC
CDR3 protein: CASGGELVETQYF
clone size: NA
V gene: TRBV2
D gene: NA
J gene: TRBJ2-5

CDR3 DNA: TGTGCCACCAGCAGAGACCAGGGTTCCTACAATGAGCAGTTCTTC
CDR3 protein: CATSRDQGSYNEQFF
clone size: few
V gene: TRBV15
D gene: NA
J gene: TRBJ2-1

CDR3 DNA: TGTGCCAGCAGTCAAGCCACAGGGGGCCCCTACGAGCAGTACTTC
CDR3 protein: CASSQATGGPYEQYF
clone size: NA
V gene: TRBV7-2
D gene: TRBD1
J gene: TRBJ2-7